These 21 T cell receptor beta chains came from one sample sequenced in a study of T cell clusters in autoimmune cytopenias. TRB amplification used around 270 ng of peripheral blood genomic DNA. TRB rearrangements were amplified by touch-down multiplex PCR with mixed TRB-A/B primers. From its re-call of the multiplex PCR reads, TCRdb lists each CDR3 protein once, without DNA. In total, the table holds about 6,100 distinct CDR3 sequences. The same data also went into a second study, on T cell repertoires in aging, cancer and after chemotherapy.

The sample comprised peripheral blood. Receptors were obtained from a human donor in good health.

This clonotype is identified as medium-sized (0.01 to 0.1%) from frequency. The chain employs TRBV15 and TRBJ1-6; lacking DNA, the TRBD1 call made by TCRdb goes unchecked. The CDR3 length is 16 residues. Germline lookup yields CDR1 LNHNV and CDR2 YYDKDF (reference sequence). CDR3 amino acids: CATSRLGGQGNSPLHF.

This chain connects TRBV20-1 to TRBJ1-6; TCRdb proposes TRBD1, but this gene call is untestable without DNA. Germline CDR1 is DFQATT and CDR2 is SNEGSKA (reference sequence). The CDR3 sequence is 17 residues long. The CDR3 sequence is CSAVKDPHSGANSPLHF.

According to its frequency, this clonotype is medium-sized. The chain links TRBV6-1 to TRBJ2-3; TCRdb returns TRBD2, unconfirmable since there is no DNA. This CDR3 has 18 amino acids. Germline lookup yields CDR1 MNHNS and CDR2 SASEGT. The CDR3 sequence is CASAPLTSGLGATDTQYF.

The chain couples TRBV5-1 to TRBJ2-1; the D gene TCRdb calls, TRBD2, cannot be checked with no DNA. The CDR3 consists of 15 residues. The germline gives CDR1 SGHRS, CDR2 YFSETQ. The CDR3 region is CANSLTGERSGEQFF. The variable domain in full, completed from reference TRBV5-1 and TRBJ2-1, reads KAGVTQTPRYLIKTRGQQVTLSCSPISGHRSVSWYQQTPGQGLQFLFEYFSETQRNKGNFPGRFSGRQFSNSRSEMNVSTLELGDSALYLCANSLTGERSGEQFFGPGTRLTVL.

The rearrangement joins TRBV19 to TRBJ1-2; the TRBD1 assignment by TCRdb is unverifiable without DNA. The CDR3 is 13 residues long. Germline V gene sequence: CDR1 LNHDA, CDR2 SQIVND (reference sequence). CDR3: CASSGQGIGGYTF.

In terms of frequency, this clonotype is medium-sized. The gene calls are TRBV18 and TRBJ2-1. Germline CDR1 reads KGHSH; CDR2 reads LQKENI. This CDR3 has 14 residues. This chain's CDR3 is CASSPLDLHNEQFF.

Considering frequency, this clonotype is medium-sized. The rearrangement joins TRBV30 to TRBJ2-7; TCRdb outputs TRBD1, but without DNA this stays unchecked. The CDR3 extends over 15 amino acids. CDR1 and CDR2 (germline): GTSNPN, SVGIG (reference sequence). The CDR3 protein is CASNKGGRRSYEQYF.

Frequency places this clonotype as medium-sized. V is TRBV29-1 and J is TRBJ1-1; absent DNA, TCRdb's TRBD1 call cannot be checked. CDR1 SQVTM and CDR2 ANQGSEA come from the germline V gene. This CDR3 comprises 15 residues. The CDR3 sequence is CSVAPGQGMNTEAFF.

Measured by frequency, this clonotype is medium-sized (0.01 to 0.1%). The CDR3 loop reads CASSLRDIRSGANVLTF. J is TRBJ2-6 and V is TRBV5-4; TCRdb returns TRBD1, unconfirmable since there is no DNA. CDR3 length equals 17 residues. Germline lookup yields CDR1 SGHNT and CDR2 YYREEE (reference sequence).

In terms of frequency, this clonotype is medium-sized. The CDR3: CASKAGPGDEKLFF. This chain uses TRBV12-3 or TRBV12-4 with TRBJ1-4. The CDR3 length is 14 residues.

This chain's CDR3 is CASSGTDLYEQYF. The chain uses TRBV12-3 or TRBV12-4 and TRBJ2-7; TCRdb lists TRBD1, though no DNA is available to test this call. The CDR3 loop spans 13 amino acids.

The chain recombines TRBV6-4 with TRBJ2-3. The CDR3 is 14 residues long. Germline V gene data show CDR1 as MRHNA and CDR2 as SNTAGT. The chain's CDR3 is CASSGGEPTDTQYF.

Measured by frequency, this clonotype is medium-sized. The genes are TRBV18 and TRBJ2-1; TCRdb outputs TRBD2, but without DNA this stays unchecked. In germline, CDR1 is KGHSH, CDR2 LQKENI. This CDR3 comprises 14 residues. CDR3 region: CASSPREGSNEQFF.

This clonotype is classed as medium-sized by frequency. The CDR3 is CASSPGTSSSNTQYF. The V call is TRBV18, the J call TRBJ2-3; there is no DNA to check the TCRdb D call of TRBD2. The CDR3 loop spans 15 amino acids. CDR1 is KGHSH and CDR2 is LQKENI in the germline V gene.

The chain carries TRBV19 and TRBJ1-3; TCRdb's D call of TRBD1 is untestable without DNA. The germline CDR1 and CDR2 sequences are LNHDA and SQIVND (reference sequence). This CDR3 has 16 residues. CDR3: CASIGSGLLEGNTIYF.

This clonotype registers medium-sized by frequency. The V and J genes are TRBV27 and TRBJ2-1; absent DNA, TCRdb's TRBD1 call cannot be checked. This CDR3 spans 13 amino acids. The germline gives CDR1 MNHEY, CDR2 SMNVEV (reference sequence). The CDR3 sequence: CASSFPGANEQFF.

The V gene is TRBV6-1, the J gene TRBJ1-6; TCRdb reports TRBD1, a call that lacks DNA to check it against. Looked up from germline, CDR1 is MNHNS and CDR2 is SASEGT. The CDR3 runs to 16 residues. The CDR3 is CASSERGRSRGSPLHF.

CDR3 region: CASSPRETNEKLFF. The chain is built from TRBV18 and TRBJ1-4. The CDR3 consists of 14 residues. Germline CDR1 and CDR2: KGHSH and LQKENI.

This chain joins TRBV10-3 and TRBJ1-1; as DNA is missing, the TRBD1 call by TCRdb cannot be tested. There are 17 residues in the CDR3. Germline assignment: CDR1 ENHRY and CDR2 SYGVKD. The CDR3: CAIKRTGAPHGDTEAFF.

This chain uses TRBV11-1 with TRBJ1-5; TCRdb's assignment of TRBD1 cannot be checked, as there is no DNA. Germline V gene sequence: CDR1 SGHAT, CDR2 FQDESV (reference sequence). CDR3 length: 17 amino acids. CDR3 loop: CASSSATLGGLGQPQHF.

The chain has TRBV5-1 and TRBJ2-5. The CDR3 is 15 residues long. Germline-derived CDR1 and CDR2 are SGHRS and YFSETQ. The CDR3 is CASSLGSHSQETQYF.